This T cell receptor beta chain was found in a study of CDR3 diversity in severe acne. This clonotype appeared once. MiXCR, applied by TCRdb to the PCR reads, yields one record per CDR3 protein. The sample holds some 85,000 distinct CDR3 sequences, about 49% seen once. The clonotype originates from a male donor with severe acne vulgaris. Sequences were obtained from blood.

The DNA of the CDR3 is TGTGCCAGCAGCCCCACCGGACTAGCGGGAGACGGGGAGCTGTTTTTT. It specifies CASSPTGLAGDGELFF. This chain uses TRBV9 with TRBJ2-2; 13 nucleotides agree with TRBD2. V lost 4 bases, J lost 7 bases, and 7 bases stayed unmatched. Per germline, CDR1 SGDLS and CDR2 YYNGEE. CDR3 size: 16 residues.